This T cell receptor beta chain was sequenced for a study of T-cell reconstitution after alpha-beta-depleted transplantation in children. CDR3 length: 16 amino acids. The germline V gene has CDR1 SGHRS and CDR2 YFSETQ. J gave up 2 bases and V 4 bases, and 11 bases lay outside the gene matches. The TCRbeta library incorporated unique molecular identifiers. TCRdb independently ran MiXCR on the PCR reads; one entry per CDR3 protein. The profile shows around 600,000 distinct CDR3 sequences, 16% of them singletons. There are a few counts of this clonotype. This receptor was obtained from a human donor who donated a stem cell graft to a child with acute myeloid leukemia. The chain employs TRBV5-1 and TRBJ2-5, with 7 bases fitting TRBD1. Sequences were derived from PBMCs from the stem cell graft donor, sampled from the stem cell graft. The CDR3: CASSRRTGAIQETQYF. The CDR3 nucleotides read TGCGCCAGCAGCAGACGGACAGGAGCTATTCAAGAGACCCAGTACTTC.